This T cell receptor (beta chain) was sequenced during a study of CD8+ T cells in alopecia areata. Extraction of RNA preceded its reverse transcription into cDNA, which served as the sequencing template. Clones were sequenced by immunoSEQ multiplex PCR, and TCRdb holds only the in-frame ones, with some missing. The sample yields tens of thousands of clones, about two thirds seen once. Treatment of the sample: oral pan-JAK inhibitor, 5-10 mg twice daily. Findings and caveats of the study: Lesional tissue from the scalp (especially in alopecia totalis/universalis) showed higher clonality than normal scalp.

With 4 bases removed from V and 2 bases from J, the gap between germline ends came to 4 bases. The CDR3 contains 11 residues. CDR1 SGHRS and CDR2 YFSETQ come from the germline V gene. About this clone itself: The antigen remains unidentified.

This specimen consisted of CD8+ T cells sorted from blood, obtained around week 46, from a patient treated with tofacitinib. The chain employs TRBV5-1 and TRBJ2-7, with no clear D. This TCR was sampled from a human donor with alopecia areata. This CDR3 reads CASSTAYEQYF. DNA of the CDR3: TGCGCCAGCAGCACGGCCTACGAGCAGTACTTC. The full variable domain, rest sourced from reference TRBV5-1 and TRBJ2-7, is KAGVTQTPRYLIKTRGQQVTLSCSPISGHRSVSWYQQTPGQGLQFLFEYFSETQRNKGNFPGRFSGRQFSNSRSEMNVSTLELGDSALYLCASSTAYEQYFGPGTRLTVT.